This T cell receptor beta chain was captured in a study of vaccination effects on CD4 cells after COVID-19. Method: immunoSEQ multiplex PCR; TCRdb's copy keeps in-frame clones and lacks some. Here the sample spans about 22,000 clones, around 70% being singletons. There are a few counts of this clone. Antigen: not known. The CDR3 is made up of 12 amino acids. Trimming shortened V by 5 bases and J by 15 bases, and 17 bases separated the two germline ends. Germline V lookup: CDR1 GTSNPN, CDR2 SVGIG (reference sequence). Sequencing in the ViraFEST assay came after antigen-specific CD4+ T cells had been expanded with viral peptide pools, which were used to stimulate PBMC. Researchers isolated CD4+ T cells once roughly nine days of culture had elapsed. With around 10 ug/ml peptides and about 9.5 IU/ml IL-2, a few million PBMC per well were cultured. A half-volume exchange with IL-2 medium occurred on days 3 and 7.

This receptor was identified in a human donor who received a COVID-19 vaccine. The chain recombines TRBV30 with TRBJ1-6; D is uncertain. This specimen consisted of CD4+ T cells from PBMCs cultured with HCoV-229E spike peptides, obtained before COVID-19 vaccination. CDR3 loop: CAWDRTSRLLHF. DNA for the CDR3: TGTGCCTGGGATCGGACGAGCCGACTCCTCCACTTT.